This T cell receptor (beta chain) emerged from a study of identical twins. This clonotype has more than one count but fewer than ten. Germline CDR1 is SGHTA and CDR2 is FQGNSA. Unmatched junction bases numbered 6, after V lost 1 base and J lost 4 bases. The CDR3 has 15 residues. TCRdb itself ran the 5' RACE reads through MiXCR, one entry per CDR3 protein. The top ten clones hold 4% to 5.5% of a sample with fewer than 900,000 distinct CDR3 sequences, about 20% of them seen once. The same data also contributed to another study, on T cells expressing NK-cell markers. Per that paper: From sorted CD3+CD56+NKG2C+, CD3+CD56+NKG2C- and CD3+CD56-NKG2C+ T cells came the TCR beta repertoires. Of eight sequenced donors, seven were HCMV-seropositive and one HCMV-seronegative. CD8+ T cells in roughly six donors included dominant NKG2C+ clonotypes at roughly 1.0-7.5%. No clear determination of HCMV specificity was made for expanded NKG2C+ T cell clones.

The chain combines TRBV7-2 with TRBJ2-5; 7 positions agree with TRBD2. The sequence was obtained from a woman in her late teens or twenties in good health. Sequenced: PBMCs. CDR3 sequence reads: CASSLGGRGRETQYF. The CDR3, as DNA: TGTGCCAGCAGCTTAGGCGGGAGAGGACGAGAGACCCAGTACTTC.